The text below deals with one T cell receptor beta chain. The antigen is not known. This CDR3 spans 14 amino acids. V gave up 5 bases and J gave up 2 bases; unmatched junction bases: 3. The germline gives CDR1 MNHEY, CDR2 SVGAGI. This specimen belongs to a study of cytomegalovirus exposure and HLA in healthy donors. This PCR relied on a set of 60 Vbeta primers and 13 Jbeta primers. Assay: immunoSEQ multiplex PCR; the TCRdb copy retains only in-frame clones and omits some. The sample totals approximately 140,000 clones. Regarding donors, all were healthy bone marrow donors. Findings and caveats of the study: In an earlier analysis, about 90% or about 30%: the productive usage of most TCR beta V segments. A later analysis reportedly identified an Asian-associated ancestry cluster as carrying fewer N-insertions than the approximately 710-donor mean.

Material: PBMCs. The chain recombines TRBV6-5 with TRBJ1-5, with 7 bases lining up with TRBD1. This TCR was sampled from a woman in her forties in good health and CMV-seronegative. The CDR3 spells CASSNTGGNQPQHF. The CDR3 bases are TGTGCCAGCAGTAATACAGGGGGCAATCAGCCCCAGCATTTT.